The sequence of this TCR beta chain was determined in a study of low-dose radiotherapy and immunotherapy resistance in tumors. Overall study: Intravenous ipilimumab 1 mg/kg every six weeks was given with nivolumab 240 mg every two weeks. It was every two weeks, one day before radiation and immunotherapy, that intravenous cyclophosphamide 200 mg/m2 was given. Patients' oral aspirin dose was 300 mg daily across four cycles from cycle 1 day 1.

This clonotype is judged medium-sized. Germline V gene data show CDR1 as MDHEN and CDR2 as SYDVKM. Unmatched junction bases numbered 10, after V lost 6 bases and J lost 5 bases. The CDR3 is 15 amino acids. Time point in this sample: before trial treatment. Alpha- and beta-chain coverage of first-strand cDNA came from TRAV- and TRBV-specific primers. The TCRs were subjected to amplification over around 19 PCR cycles employing a constant-region primer in conjunction with a V-primer adapter. TCRdb re-analysed the reads in MiXCR, keeping a single row per CDR3 protein. The table includes 64,000 or so distinct CDR3 sequences, about 26% detected once.

This TCR was recovered from a male donor with rectosigmoid adenocarcinoma. The chain links TRBV28 to TRBJ1-5; 7 bases fit TRBD1. The specimen was PBMCs, collected before treatment. For the CDR3, the DNA is TGTGCCAGCAGCCGTACAGGGGTACGCGATCAGCCCCAGCATTTT. It yields the protein CASSRTGVRDQPQHF.